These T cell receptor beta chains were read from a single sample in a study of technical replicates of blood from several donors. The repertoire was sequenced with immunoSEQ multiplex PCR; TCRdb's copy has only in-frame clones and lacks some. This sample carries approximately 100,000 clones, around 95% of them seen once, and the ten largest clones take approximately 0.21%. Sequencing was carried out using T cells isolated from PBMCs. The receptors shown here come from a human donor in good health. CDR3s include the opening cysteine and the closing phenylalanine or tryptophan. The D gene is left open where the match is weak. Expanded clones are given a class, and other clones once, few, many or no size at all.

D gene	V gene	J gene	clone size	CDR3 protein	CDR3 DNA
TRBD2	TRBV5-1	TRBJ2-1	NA	CASSPPTSDFYNEQFF	TGCGCCAGCAGTCCCCCGACTAGCGATTTCTACAATGAGCAGTTCTTC
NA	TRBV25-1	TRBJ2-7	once	CASSESQGGEQYF	TGTGCCAGCAGTGAATCGCAGGGAGGCGAGCAGTACTTC
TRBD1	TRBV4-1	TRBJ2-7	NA	CASSQFTGVSYEQYF	TGCGCCAGCAGCCAGTTCACAGGGGTTTCCTACGAGCAGTACTTC
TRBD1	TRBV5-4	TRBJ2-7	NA	CASSYFGRTGRYEQYF	TGTGCCAGCAGCTACTTTGGTAGGACAGGAAGGTACGAGCAGTACTTC
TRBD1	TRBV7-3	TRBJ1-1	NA	CASSLQGVVSEAFF	TGTGCCAGCAGCTTACAGGGGGTGGTCTCTGAAGCTTTCTTT
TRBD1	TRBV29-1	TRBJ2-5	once	CSARDRGLETQYF	TGCAGCGCCAGGGACAGGGGGTTGGAGACCCAGTACTTC
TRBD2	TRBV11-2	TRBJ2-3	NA	CASSYTSGSADTQYF	TGTGCCAGCAGTTATACTAGCGGGAGCGCAGATACGCAGTATTTT
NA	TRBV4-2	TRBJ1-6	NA	CASSQPQGDNSPLHF	TGTGCCAGCAGCCAACCCCAGGGTGACAATTCACCCCTCCACTTT
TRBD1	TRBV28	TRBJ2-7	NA	CASSSPSGTDYEQYF	TGTGCCAGCAGCTCACCATCCGGGACAGACTACGAGCAGTACTTC
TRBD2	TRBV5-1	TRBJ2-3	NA	CASSSGTSGSFFADTQYF	TGCGCCAGCAGCTCGGGGACTAGCGGGAGCTTTTTCGCCGATACGCAGTATTTT
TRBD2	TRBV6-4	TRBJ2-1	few	CASSEAAGEINEQFF	TGTGCCAGCAGTGAGGCAGCGGGAGAAATCAATGAGCAGTTCTTC
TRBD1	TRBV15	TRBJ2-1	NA	CATSSTGTGGLEQFF	TGTGCCACCAGCAGTACCGGGACAGGGGGCTTGGAGCAGTTCTTC
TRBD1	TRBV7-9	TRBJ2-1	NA	CASSPRYRGRMDNEQFF	TGTGCCAGCAGCCCCCGATACAGGGGGCGAATGGACAATGAGCAGTTCTTC
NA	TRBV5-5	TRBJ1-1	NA	CASSSFRGGVEAFF	TGTGCCAGCAGCTCCTTCCGAGGGGGGGTTGAAGCTTTCTTT
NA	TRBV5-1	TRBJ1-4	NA	CASSLQPTNEKLFF	TGCGCCAGCAGCCTACAGCCTACTAATGAAAAACTGTTTTTT
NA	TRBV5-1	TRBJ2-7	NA	CASRTQGAAAYEQYF	TGCGCCAGCAGAACCCAAGGCGCGGCAGCCTACGAGCAGTACTTC
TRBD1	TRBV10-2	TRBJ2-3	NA	CASSKSRGQGWRADTQYF	TGCGCCAGCAGTAAGTCGCGAGGACAGGGGTGGAGGGCAGATACGCAGTATTTT
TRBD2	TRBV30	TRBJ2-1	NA	CALYSGGASYNEQFF	TGTGCCTTATATAGCGGGGGGGCGTCCTACAATGAGCAGTTCTTC
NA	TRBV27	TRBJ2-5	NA	CASSFLGGAETQYF	TGTGCCAGCAGTTTTCTCGGGGGAGCAGAGACCCAGTACTTC
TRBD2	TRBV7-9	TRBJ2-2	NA	CASSERGMGTGELFF	TGTGCCAGCAGCGAGCGGGGGATGGGCACCGGGGAGCTGTTTTTT
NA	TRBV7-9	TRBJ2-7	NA	CASTTSATYEQYF	TGTGCCAGTACGACATCCGCGACCTACGAGCAGTACTTC
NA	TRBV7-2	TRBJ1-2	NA	CASSLVPRGHYGYTF	TGTGCCAGCAGCTTAGTCCCCAGGGGTCACTATGGCTACACCTTC
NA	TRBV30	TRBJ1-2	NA	CAWSVLIGQGGGYTF	TGTGCCTGGAGTGTACTTATCGGGCAGGGCGGCGGCTACACCTTC
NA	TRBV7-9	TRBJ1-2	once	CASSQNQGTYGYTF	TGTGCCAGCAGCCAGAATCAGGGGACCTATGGCTACACCTTC
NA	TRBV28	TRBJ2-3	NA	CASSLSLSTPSYTDTQYF	TGTGCCAGCAGTTTATCCCTTTCCACTCCTAGTTACACAGATACGCAGTATTTT
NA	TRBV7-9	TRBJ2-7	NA	CASTRSTYEQYF	TGTGCCAGCACCCGGTCGACCTACGAGCAGTACTTC
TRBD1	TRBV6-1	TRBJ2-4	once	CASVRDRGVKNIQYF	TGTGCCAGCGTAAGGGACAGGGGAGTCAAAAACATTCAGTACTTC
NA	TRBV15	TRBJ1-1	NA	CATSSNRGVATEAFF	TGTGCCACCAGCAGTAATCGGGGAGTGGCCACTGAAGCTTTCTTT
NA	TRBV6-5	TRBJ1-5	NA	CASRGSGNQPQHF	TGTGCCAGCAGGGGTAGCGGCAATCAGCCCCAGCATTTT
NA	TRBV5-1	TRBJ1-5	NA	CASSAHSGEPQHF	TGCGCCAGCAGCGCGCACTCAGGGGAACCCCAGCATTTT
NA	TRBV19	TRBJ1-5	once	CASSIDRSRPQHF	TGTGCCAGTAGTATAGACAGGTCAAGGCCCCAGCATTTT
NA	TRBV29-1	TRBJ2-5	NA	CSAPVGTRVDTQYF	TGCAGCGCCCCGGTAGGGACACGGGTGGACACCCAGTACTTC